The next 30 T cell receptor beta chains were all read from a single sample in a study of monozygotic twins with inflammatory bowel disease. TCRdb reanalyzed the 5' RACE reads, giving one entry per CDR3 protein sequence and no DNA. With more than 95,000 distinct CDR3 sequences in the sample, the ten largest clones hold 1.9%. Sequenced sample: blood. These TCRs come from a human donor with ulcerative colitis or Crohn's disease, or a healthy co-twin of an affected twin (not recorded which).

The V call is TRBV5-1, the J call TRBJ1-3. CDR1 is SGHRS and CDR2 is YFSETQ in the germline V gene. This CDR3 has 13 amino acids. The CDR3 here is CASSFTQGNTIYF.

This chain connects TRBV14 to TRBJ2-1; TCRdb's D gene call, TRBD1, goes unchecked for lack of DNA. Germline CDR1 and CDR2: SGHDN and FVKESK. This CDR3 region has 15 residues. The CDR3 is CASSQDTGARGEQFF.

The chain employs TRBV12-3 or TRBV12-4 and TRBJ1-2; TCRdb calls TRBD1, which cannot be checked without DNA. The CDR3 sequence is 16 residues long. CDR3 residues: CASSRGGLLESSGYTF.

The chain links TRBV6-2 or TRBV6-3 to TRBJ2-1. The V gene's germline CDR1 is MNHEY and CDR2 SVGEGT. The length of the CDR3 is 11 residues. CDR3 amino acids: CASNQHNEQFF.

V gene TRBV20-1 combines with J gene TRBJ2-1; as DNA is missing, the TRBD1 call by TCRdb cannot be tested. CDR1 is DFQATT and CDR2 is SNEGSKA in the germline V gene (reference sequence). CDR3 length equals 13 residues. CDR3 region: CSASFLGADEQFF.

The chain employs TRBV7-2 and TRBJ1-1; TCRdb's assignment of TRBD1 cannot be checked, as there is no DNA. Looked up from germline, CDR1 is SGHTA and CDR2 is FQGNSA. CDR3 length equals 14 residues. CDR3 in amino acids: CASSFGGLISEAFF.

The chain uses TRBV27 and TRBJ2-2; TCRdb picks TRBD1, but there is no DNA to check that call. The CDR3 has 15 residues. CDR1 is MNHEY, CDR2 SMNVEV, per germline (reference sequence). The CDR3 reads CASRQGAGITGELFF.

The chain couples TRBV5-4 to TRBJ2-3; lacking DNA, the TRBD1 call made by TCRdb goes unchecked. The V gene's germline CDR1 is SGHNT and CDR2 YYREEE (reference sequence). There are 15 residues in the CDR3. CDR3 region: CASSTRDRGTDTQYF.

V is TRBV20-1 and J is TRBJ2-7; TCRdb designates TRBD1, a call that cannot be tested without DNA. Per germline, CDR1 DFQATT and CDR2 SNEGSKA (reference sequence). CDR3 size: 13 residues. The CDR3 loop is CSAYYGTAYEQYF.

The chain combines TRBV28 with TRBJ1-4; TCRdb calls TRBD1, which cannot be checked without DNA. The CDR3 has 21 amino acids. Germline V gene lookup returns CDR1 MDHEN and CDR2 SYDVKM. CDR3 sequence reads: CASRENWIRGIMGATNEKLFF.

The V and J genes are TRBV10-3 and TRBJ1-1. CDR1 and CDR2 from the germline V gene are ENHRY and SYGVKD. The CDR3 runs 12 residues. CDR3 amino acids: CAISEGVTEAFF.

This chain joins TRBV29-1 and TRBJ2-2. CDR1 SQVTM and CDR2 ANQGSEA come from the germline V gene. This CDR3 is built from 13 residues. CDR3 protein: CSVYTPNTGELFF.

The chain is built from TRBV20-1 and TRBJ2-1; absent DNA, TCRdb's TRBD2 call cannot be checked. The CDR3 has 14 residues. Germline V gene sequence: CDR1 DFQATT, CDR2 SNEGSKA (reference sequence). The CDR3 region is CSASVSSGYNEQFF.

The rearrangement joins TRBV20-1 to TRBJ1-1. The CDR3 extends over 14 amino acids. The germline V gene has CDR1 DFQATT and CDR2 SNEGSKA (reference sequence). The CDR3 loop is CSAPPRARGTEAFF.

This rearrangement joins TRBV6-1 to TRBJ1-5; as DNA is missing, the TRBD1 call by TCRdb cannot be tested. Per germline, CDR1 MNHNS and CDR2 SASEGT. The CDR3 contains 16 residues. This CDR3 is CASSPGTAKSNQPQHF.

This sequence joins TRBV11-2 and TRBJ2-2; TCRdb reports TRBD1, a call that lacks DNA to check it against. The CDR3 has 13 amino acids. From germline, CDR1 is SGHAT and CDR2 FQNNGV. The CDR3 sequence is CASSFKGFGELFF.

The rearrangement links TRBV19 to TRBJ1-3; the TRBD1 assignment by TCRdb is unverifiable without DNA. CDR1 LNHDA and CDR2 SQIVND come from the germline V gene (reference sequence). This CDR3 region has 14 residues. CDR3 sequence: CASRPGQSGNTIYF.

CDR3 region: CASSSLAGVPYEQYF. This chain links TRBV7-2 with TRBJ2-7; TCRdb's D call of TRBD2 is untestable without DNA. The germline gives CDR1 SGHTA, CDR2 FQGNSA. The CDR3 runs 15 residues. Together with reference TRBV7-2 and TRBJ2-7, the CDR3 gives the full variable domain: GAGVSQSPSNKVTEKGKDVELRCDPISGHTALYWYRQSLGQGLEFLIYFQGNSAPDKSGLPSDRFSAERTGGSVSTLTIQRTQQEDSAVYLCASSSLAGVPYEQYFGPGTRLTVT.

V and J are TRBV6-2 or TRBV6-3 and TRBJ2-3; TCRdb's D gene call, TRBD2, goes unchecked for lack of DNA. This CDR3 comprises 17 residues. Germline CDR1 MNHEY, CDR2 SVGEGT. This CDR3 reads CASRTSGASLFTDTQYF.

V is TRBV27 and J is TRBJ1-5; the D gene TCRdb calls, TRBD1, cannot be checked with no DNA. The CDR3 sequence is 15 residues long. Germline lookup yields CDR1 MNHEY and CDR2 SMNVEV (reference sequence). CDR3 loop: CASSLVAGQGQPQHF.

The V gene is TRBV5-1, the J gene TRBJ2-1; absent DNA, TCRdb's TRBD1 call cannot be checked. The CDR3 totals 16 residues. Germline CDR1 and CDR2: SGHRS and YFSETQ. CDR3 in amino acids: CASSLLPPSSYNEQFF.

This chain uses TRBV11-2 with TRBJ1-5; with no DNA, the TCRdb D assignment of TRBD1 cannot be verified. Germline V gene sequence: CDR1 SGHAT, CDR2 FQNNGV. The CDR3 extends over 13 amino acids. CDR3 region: CASSFDRGLPQHF.

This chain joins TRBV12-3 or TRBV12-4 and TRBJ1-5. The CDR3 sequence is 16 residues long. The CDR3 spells CASSSYSGYSNQPQHF.

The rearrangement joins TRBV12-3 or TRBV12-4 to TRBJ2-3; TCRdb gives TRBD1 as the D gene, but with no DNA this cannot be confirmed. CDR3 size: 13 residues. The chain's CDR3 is CASSRRAADTQYF.

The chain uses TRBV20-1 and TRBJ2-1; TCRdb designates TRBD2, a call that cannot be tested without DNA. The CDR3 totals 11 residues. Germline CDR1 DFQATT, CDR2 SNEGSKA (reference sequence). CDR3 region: CSAQREGLPFF.

CDR3 loop: CASNWSGSAKNIQYF. The rearrangement links TRBV12-3 or TRBV12-4 to TRBJ2-4; TCRdb lists TRBD2, though no DNA is available to test this call. This CDR3 spans 15 amino acids.

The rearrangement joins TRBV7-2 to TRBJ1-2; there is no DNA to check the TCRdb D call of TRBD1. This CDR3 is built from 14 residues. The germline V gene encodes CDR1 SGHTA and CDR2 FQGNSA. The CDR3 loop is CASSPGHAIYGYTF.

CDR3 sequence reads: CASTDGRSPLHF. The chain recombines TRBV12-3 or TRBV12-4 with TRBJ1-6. The CDR3 spans 12 residues.

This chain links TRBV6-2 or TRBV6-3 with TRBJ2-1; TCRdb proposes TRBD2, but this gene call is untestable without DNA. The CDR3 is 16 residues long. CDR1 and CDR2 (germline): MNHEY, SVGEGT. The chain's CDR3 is CASSPVWTSAGNEQFF.

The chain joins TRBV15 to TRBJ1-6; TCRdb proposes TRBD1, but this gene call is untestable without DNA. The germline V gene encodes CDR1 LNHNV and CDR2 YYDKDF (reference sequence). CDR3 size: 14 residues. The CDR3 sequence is CATSDGQTNSPLHF.